This is a list of T cell receptor beta chains from one sample in a study of long-term antiretroviral therapy in people with HIV. Here immunoSEQ multiplex PCR was the method, and the copy in TCRdb shows in-frame clones only, minus some. The data contain over 30,000 clones, around 80% of them singletons. The sequenced sample was unsorted PBMCs, obtained 2 years after starting antiretroviral therapy. The source is a woman in her fifties or sixties with HIV. Both conserved end residues are part of each CDR3.

TRBJ1-6 | TRBV14 | CASSQVGTGLSPLHF
TRBJ2-7 | TRBV29-1 | CSVHDRGKGYEQYF
TRBJ2-5 | TRBV7-2 | CASSLDLASEKTQYF
TRBJ1-1 | TRBV5-1 | CASSLASGPLNTEAFF
TRBJ2-1 | TRBV6-6 | CASSKQGSSYNEQFF
TRBJ2-6 | TRBV7-6 | CASSGGRSQSSGANVLTF
TRBJ1-2 | TRBV6-5 | CASSFRQGSWYYGYTF
TRBJ2-1 | TRBV7-8 | CASSFFLGGDEQFF
TRBJ1-6 | TRBV6-1 | CAGRTAWDSDSPLHF
TRBJ2-1 | TRBV7-3 | CASSLRAGLAYNEQFF
TRBJ1-5 | TRBV7-8 | CASSFDRGRGNQPQHF
TRBJ2-2 | TRBV27 | CASSVQSGQGSTGELFF
TRBJ2-1 | TRBV30 | CAWSGTIYNEQFF
TRBJ2-5 | TRBV18 | CASSPGQQQETQYF
TRBJ2-2 | TRBV7-9 | CASSFQGATGELFF
TRBJ1-3 | TRBV5-4 | CASSLGSGSGNTIYF
TRBJ2-2 | TRBV6-4 | CASSDSGDTGELFF
TRBJ1-2 | TRBV19 | CASSSGQDNYGYTF
TRBJ2-5 | TRBV11-2 | CASSLGRETQYF
TRBJ2-3 | TRBV5-4 | CASSLRPTSSLTDTQYF
TRBJ1-1 | TRBV7-3 | CASSLDGTVNTEAFF
TRBJ1-2 | TRBV9 | CASSAFSSPGGRYGYTF
TRBJ2-1 | TRBV9 | CATPPLFHNEQFF
TRBJ2-1 | TRBV7-8 | CASSLVNGNSEQFF
TRBJ2-2 | TRBV27 | CASSLSTFPGELFF
TRBJ2-3 | TRBV9 | CASTSNTDTQYF
TRBJ2-2 | TRBV7-6 | CASSLRGDANTGELFF
TRBJ2-3 | TRBV5-6 | CASSLQGGGTDTQYF
TRBJ2-3 | TRBV7-2 | CASSSGLASDTQYF
TRBJ1-6 | TRBV6-6 | CASSGTARDSPLHF
TRBJ1-1 | TRBV10-3 | CATQGTGALMEAFF
TRBJ2-3 | TRBV28 | CASSFGESGQGTDTQYF
TRBJ1-2 | TRBV10-2 | CASTLGWGYGYTF
TRBJ1-1 | TRBV19 | CASTHRPNAEAFF
TRBJ2-7 | TRBV19 | CASSIQPDRINEQYF
TRBJ2-2 | TRBV19 | CAITGTSGGRNTGELFF
TRBJ1-6 | TRBV18 | CASSPDRVFNSPLHF
TRBJ2-4 | TRBV5-1 | CASSLRGSGDIQYF
TRBJ1-1 | TRBV4-1 | CATTHGAEAFF
TRBJ1-4 | TRBV4-1 | CASSPPWTGAEKLFF
TRBJ1-3 | TRBV5-6 | CASSLGQLISGNTIYF
TRBJ1-1 | TRBV6-5 | CASSRTSGAAEAFF
TRBJ2-1 | TRBV5-4 | CASTLAGYNEQFF
TRBJ2-7 | TRBV5-6 | CASSLGGDRVIYEQYF
TRBJ1-4 | TRBV5-1 | CASSFQGAKTNEKLFF
TRBJ2-7 | TRBV7-6 | CASSLGPANSYEQYF
TRBJ1-1 | TRBV6-5 | CASKGGFMNTEAFF
TRBJ2-3 | TRBV14 | CASSQDSKALSHTDTQYF
TRBJ1-6 | TRBV5-1 | CASSLSGGMDSPLHF
TRBJ2-1 | TRBV5-5 | CASSVRDRADNEQFF
TRBJ2-2 | TRBV7-2 | CASSRIVAGELFF
TRBJ2-5 | TRBV7-2 | CASSLVLETQYF
TRBJ1-5 | TRBV27 | CASSPFQGTRQQPQHF
TRBJ2-1 | TRBV28 | CASSFRLTRANEQFF
TRBJ2-7 | TRBV4-1 | CASSPSGGAVEQYF